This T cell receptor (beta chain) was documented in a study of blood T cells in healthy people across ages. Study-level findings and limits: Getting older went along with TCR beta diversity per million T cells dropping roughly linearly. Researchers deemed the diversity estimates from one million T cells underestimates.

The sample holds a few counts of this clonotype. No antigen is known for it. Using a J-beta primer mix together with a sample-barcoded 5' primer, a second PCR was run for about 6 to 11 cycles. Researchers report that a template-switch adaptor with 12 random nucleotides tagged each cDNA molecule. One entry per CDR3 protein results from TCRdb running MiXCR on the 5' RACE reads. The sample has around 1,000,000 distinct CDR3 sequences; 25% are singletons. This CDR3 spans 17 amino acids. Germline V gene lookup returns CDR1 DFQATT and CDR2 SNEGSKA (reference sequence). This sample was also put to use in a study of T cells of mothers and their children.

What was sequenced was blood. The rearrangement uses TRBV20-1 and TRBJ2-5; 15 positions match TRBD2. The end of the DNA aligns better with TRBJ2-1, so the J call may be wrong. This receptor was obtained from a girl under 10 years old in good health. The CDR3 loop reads CSARGGLAGGGDNEQFF. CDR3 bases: TGCAGTGCTAGAGGGGGACTAGCGGGAGGAGGGGACAATGAGCAGTTCTTC.